This T cell receptor beta chain is from a study of T cell repertoires in cytomegalovirus infection. V lost 4 bases, J lost 3 bases, and 5 bases stayed unmatched. Germline assignment: CDR1 SGHDT and CDR2 YYEEEE. This CDR3 is 14 amino acids long. TCRdb recomputed calls from the reads with MiXCR, one row per CDR3 protein. Of a few hundred thousand distinct CDR3 sequences listed, about a quarter are singletons. This receptor was identified in a human donor in good health (CMV status not recorded). Some clones in this sample may be carry-over from other donors' samples. The V and J genes are TRBV5-6 and TRBJ1-2, with 8 bases matching TRBD1. The sample taken for sequencing was PBMCs. The CDR3 DNA reads as TGTGCCAGCAGCGCGACAGGGGATTACTATGGCTACACCTTC. This gives the protein CASSATGDYYGYTF.